The sequence of this T cell receptor beta chain was determined in a study of blood T cell repertoires in COVID-19. Study-level background: PBMCs, B-cell-depleted T cells, or T cells were the source of the cDNA or gDNA that made up the material.

Per the original methods: Using reference gene primer amplification, nucleated cell counts were estimated. The repertoire was sequenced with immunoSEQ multiplex PCR; TCRdb's copy has only in-frame clones and lacks some. The V and J calls and clone size were taken over from that table, and D and trimming were inferred from the DNA. The sample contains approximately 150,000 clones, approximately 88% of which appear only once. This CDR3 spans 12 amino acids. The V and J ends lost 8 bases and 7 bases respectively, with 14 bases between them. Germline loops: CDR1 MNHEY, CDR2 SVGAGI. The source material was peripheral blood. The genes are TRBV6-5 and TRBJ1-2; possible D gene TRBD1, 6 bases. The receptor was derived from a man in his 70s with acute or convalescent COVID-19. The CDR3 nucleotides are TGTGCCAGCCGGGCGGGGGGCTCTGGCTACACCTTC. Residues: CASRAGGSGYTF.